Listed below are T cell receptor beta chains from one sample, sequenced in a study of beta chain features in type 1 diabetes. TCRdb's table, derived via immunoSEQ multiplex PCR, lists solely in-frame clones and lacks some. Seen here are around 320,000 clones, 12% to 15% observed once, and the top ten hold more than 6.5%. Sequences were obtained from central memory CD4+ T cells from blood. The receptors derive from a young man in good health. Each CDR3 is given with its conserved first and last residue. A D gene is named only where the DNA matches it firmly. Size tells how often a clone was seen (once, few, many) or the class of an expanded clone, and some rows leave it out.

cdr3_length j_call clone_size d_call v_call cdr3_nt cdr3_aa
14 TRBJ2-5 NA NA TRBV18 TGTGCCAGCTCACCAGTGGGAGCCCAAGAGACCCAGTACTTC CASSPVGAQETQYF
15 TRBJ2-1 few TRBD2 TRBV11-2 TGTGCCAGCAGCTTATCTGGGAGGGCCGATAATGAGCAGTTCTTC CASSLSGRADNEQFF
16 TRBJ1-1 NA NA TRBV6-5 TGTGCCAGCAGTTACACCCGACAGGATAAAAACACTGAAGCTTTCTTT CASSYTRQDKNTEAFF
12 TRBJ2-3 many NA TRBV5-4 TGTGCCAGCAGCTATGAACCAGATACGCAGTATTTT CASSYEPDTQYF
15 TRBJ2-5 few NA TRBV2 TGTGCCAGCACGGTTCTTGGGGCCCGCCAAGAGACCCAGTACTTC CASTVLGARQETQYF
16 TRBJ2-7 few TRBD1 TRBV5-1 TGCGCCAGCAGCTTGGACTGGGACAGGAGCTCCTACGAGCAGTACTTC CASSLDWDRSSYEQYF
12 TRBJ2-1 few TRBD2 TRBV6-1 TGTGCCAGCACTAAGACTAGCGGAGAGCAGTTCTTC CASTKTSGEQFF
15 TRBJ1-5 NA NA TRBV6-1 TGTGCCAGCAGCCAAAGCGCAGGGTTCATTCAGCCCCAGCATTTT CASSQSAGFIQPQHF
15 TRBJ2-1 few NA TRBV10-3 TGTGCCATCACCTCAGGGTTCTCGTCCGGACATGAGCAGTTCTTC CAITSGFSSGHEQFF
15 TRBJ2-3 NA TRBD1 TRBV5-1 TGCGCCAGCTACAGGGGAACGTGGGGCACAGATACGCAGTATTTT CASYRGTWGTDTQYF
13 TRBJ2-7 many NA TRBV6-5 TGTGCCAGCAGTTACGTGGGGAATGGCGAGCAGTACTTC CASSYVGNGEQYF
14 TRBJ2-3 NA NA TRBV4-2 TGTGCCAGCAGCCAAGAGGGTCATTTGGTTGCGCAGTATTTT CASSQEGHLVAQYF
14 TRBJ2-5 NA NA TRBV6-5 TGTGCCAGCAGTTACGGGACTTTCGAAGAGACCCAGTACTTC CASSYGTFEETQYF
14 TRBJ2-2 few NA TRBV7-7 TGTGCTAGCAGCTTAGGGCAGGGAACCGGGGAGCTGTTTTTT CASSLGQGTGELFF
19 TRBJ2-1 few TRBD2 TRBV4-3 TGCGCCAGCAGCCAAGAGCCGCCCAGGAGCGGGAGGGGTTACAATGAGCAGTTCTTC CASSQEPPRSGRGYNEQFF
13 TRBJ2-1 many NA TRBV5-4 TGTGCCAGCAGCCTCGCTGCAGTGGATGAGCAGTTCTTC CASSLAAVDEQFF
14 TRBJ1-1 few NA TRBV18 TGTGCCAGCTCAGTGAAGAGGGGAGACACTGAAGCTTTCTTT CASSVKRGDTEAFF
13 TRBJ1-5 once NA TRBV6-5 TGTGCCAGCAGTTTATCCTTGGATCAGCCCCAGCATTTT CASSLSLDQPQHF
14 TRBJ1-3 NA TRBD1 TRBV6-5 TGTGCCAGCAGGAGGACAGGGGGCAGAAACACCATATATTTT CASRRTGGRNTIYF
14 TRBJ2-7 many TRBD1 TRBV18 TGTGCCAGCTCACCGACAGGGGTTACCCACGAGCAGTACTTC CASSPTGVTHEQYF
17 TRBJ2-1 many NA TRBV14 TGTGCCAGCAGCCAAGAGATTTCCGCTAGTTTGAACAATGAGCAGTTCTTC CASSQEISASLNNEQFF
13 TRBJ1-1 few NA TRBV19 TGTGCCAGTAGATGGGGTTGGAACACTGAAGCTTTCTTT CASRWGWNTEAFF
15 TRBJ1-2 NA NA TRBV4-3 TGCGCCAGCAGCCAGGACCGGCAGGAAACCTATGGCTACACCTTC CASSQDRQETYGYTF
13 TRBJ2-5 NA NA TRBV11-3 TGTGCCAGCAGCTTAGACAGACAAGAGACCCAGTACTTC CASSLDRQETQYF
13 TRBJ2-2 few NA TRBV9 TGTGCCAGCAGCGTAGAATTTGGCGGGGAGCTGTTTTTT CASSVEFGGELFF
14 TRBJ1-1 NA NA TRBV28 TGTGCCAGCAGTGTACGCAGGGGACACACTGAAGCTTTCTTT CASSVRRGHTEAFF
13 TRBJ1-5 few NA TRBV6-5 TGTGCCAGCAGTTACTATTCTGGGCAGCCCCAGCATTTT CASSYYSGQPQHF
15 TRBJ1-2 few NA TRBV4-1 TGCGCCAGCAGCCAAGATTCTAGGGCCCAAAGTGGCTACACCTTC CASSQDSRAQSGYTF
14 TRBJ1-1 NA NA TRBV5-4 TGTGCCAGCACCGGGGGACGCCGAAACACTGAAGCTTTCTTT CASTGGRRNTEAFF
14 TRBJ2-1 many NA TRBV5-5 TGTGCCAGCAGGCGGGACCCAGCCTACAATGAGCAGTTCTTC CASRRDPAYNEQFF
14 TRBJ1-2 many NA TRBV5-4 TGTGCCAGCAGCTTGTACGGGGGGACCTATGGCTACACCTTC CASSLYGGTYGYTF
15 TRBJ2-2 few NA TRBV25-1 TGTGCCAGCAGACGCCCCGGTACAGAAGCCGGGGAGCTGTTTTTT CASRRPGTEAGELFF
16 TRBJ2-3 few TRBD2 TRBV27 TGTGCCAGCAGCCGGACTAGCGGGGGGGCAGGGGATACGCAGTATTTT CASSRTSGGAGDTQYF
14 TRBJ2-2 NA TRBD2 TRBV7-2 TGTGCCAGCGGGCGCGGGAGGAACACCGGGGAGCTGTTTTTT CASGRGRNTGELFF
17 TRBJ2-1 NA NA TRBV11-1 TGTGCCAGCAGCCCCAATGGGGCCAGCCTCTCCTACAATGAGCAGTTCTTC CASSPNGASLSYNEQFF
14 TRBJ2-2 NA NA TRBV6-6 TGTGCCAGCAGTACCAGGGTGGGCGCCGGGGAGCTGTTTTTT CASSTRVGAGELFF
14 TRBJ2-7 NA NA TRBV9 TGTGCCAGCAGCGAGGGCTACAACTCCTACGAGCAGTACTTC CASSEGYNSYEQYF
15 TRBJ1-6 NA NA TRBV5-1 TGCGCCAGCAGCCCGAGGAGGGGGGATAATTCACCCCTCCACTTT CASSPRRGDNSPLHF
16 TRBJ2-1 NA TRBD1 TRBV6-6 TGTGCCAGCAGTGCCGAGGGACAGGTTATCTACAATGAGCAGTTCTTC CASSAEGQVIYNEQFF
13 TRBJ2-3 few TRBD2 TRBV2 TGTGCCAGCAGTGAGGGCCCGGGGGGTACGCAGTATTTT CASSEGPGGTQYF
15 TRBJ2-1 few TRBD1 TRBV28 TGTGCCAGCAGGACCGGGACAGGGGGCGCGTCTGAGCAGTTCTTC CASRTGTGGASEQFF
13 TRBJ1-1 NA NA TRBV15 TGTGCCACCAGCGTCGACCTGAACACTGAAGCTTTCTTT CATSVDLNTEAFF
16 TRBJ2-1 few TRBD2 TRBV19 TGTGCCAGTAGTATAGGGACTAGCGGCTCCTACAATGAGCAGTTCTTC CASSIGTSGSYNEQFF
16 TRBJ1-2 NA TRBD1 TRBV11-2 TGTGCCAGCAGCTTAGATCCCGGGACAGCTAACTATGGCTACACCTTC CASSLDPGTANYGYTF
11 TRBJ2-3 NA NA TRBV20-1 TGCAGTGCTTACCCCACAGATACGCAGTATTTT CSAYPTDTQYF
17 TRBJ2-3 NA TRBD2 TRBV19 TGTGCCAGTAGTATAGGATGGGCTAGCGGGAGATCAGATACGCAGTATTTT CASSIGWASGRSDTQYF
13 TRBJ2-3 NA NA TRBV5-6 TGTGCCAGCAGCTTCGGTCACACAGATACGCAGTATTTT CASSFGHTDTQYF
13 TRBJ2-5 NA TRBD1 TRBV4-1 TGCGCCAGCAGCCAACCTGGACAGGCCGTTCGGTACTTC CASSQPGQAVRYF
16 TRBJ1-3 once NA TRBV30 TGTGCCTGGACCAAAAACAGCGGCCACTCTGGAAACACCATATATTTT CAWTKNSGHSGNTIYF